This T cell receptor beta chain appears in the sequencing data of a study of blood T cell repertoires in COVID-19. Germline CDR1 MNHEY, CDR2 SVGAGI. V lost 8 bases and J lost 0; bases outside the gene matches: 9. The CDR3 totals 15 residues. This table comes from immunoSEQ multiplex PCR, and its TCRdb copy is limited to in-frame clones, with some not included. The table includes over 100,000 clones, approximately 91% detected once. The sequenced sample was peripheral blood. The chain recombines TRBV6-5 with TRBJ2-7; 8 positions agree with TRBD2. The TCR comes from a human donor in a cohort sampled during active COVID-19. For the CDR3, the DNA is TGTGCCAGCCGCATACTAGCGGAGAGCTCCTACGAGCAGTACTTC. This encodes CASRILAESSYEQYF.